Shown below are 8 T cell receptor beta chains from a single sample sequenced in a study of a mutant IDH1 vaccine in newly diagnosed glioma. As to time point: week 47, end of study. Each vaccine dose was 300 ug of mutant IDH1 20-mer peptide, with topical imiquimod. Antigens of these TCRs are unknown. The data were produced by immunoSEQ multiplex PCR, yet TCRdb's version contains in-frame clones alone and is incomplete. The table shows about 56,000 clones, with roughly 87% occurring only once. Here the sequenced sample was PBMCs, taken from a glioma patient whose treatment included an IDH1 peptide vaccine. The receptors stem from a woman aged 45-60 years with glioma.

The CDR3 DNA reads as TGTGCCTGGAGTGTACATAGCGGGGGGCCCCACGAGCAGTACTTC. Protein product: CAWSVHSGGPHEQYF. The genes are TRBV30 and TRBJ2-7; TRBD2 matches 10 bases. Per the germline V gene, CDR1 is GTSNPN and CDR2 is SVGIG (reference sequence). This CDR3 is built from 15 residues. After removal of 0 bases from V and 5 bases from J, the junction contained 7 bases not matched to a gene.

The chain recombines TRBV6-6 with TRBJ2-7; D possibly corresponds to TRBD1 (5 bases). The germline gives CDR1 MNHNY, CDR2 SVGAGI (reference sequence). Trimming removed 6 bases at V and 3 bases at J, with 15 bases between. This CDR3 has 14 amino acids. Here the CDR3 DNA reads TGTGCCAGCAGCCATGAACAGGAGAGCTACGAGCAGTACTTC. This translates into CASSHEQESYEQYF.

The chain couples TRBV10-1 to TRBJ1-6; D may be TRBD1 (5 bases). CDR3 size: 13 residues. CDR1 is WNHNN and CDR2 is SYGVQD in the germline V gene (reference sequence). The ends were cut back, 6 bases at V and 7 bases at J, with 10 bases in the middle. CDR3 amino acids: CASRQDPNSPLHF. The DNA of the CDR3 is TGCGCCAGCAGACAGGACCCCAATTCACCCCTCCACTTT.

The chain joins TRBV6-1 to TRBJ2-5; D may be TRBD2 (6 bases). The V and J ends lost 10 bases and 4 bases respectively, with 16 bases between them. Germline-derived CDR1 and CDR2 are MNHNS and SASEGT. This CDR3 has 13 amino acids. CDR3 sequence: CATGGVARETQYF. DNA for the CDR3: TGTGCCACCGGCGGGGTGGCCCGAGAGACCCAGTACTTC.

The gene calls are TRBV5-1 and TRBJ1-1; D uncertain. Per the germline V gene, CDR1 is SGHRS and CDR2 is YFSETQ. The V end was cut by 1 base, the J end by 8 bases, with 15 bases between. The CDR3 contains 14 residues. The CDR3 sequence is CASSLSFRREEAFF. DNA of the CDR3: TGCGCCAGCAGCTTGTCTTTTCGGCGGGAAGAAGCTTTCTTT.

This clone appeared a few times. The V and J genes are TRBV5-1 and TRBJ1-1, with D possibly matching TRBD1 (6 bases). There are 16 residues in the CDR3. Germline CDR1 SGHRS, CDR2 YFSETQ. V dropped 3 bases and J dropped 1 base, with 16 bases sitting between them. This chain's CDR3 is CASSSPTGPTNTEAFF. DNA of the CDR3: TGCGCCAGCAGCTCGCCGACAGGTCCTACGAACACTGAAGCTTTCTTT.

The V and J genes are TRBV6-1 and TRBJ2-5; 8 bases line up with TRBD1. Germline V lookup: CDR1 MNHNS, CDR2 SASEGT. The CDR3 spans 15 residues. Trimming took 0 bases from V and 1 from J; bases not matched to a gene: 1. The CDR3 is CASSEATGAQETQYF. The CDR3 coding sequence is TGTGCCAGCAGTGAAGCGACAGGGGCCCAAGAGACCCAGTACTTC.

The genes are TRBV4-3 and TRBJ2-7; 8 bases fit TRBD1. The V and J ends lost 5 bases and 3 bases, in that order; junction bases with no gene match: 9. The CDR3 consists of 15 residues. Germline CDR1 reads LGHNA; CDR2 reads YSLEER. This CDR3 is CASSASQGAHYEQYF. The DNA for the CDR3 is TGCGCCAGCAGCGCCTCGCAGGGGGCGCACTACGAGCAGTACTTC.